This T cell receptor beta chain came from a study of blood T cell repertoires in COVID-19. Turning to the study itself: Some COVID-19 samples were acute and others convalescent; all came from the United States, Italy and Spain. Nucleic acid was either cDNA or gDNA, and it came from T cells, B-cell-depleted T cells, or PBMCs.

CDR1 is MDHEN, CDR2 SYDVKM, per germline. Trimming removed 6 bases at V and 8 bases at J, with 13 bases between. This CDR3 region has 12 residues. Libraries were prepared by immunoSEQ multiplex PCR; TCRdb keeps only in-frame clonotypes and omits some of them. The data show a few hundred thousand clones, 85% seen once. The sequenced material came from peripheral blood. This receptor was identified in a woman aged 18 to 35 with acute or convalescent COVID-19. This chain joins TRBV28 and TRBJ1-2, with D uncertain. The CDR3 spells CASSRLFRGYTF. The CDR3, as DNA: TGTGCCAGCAGCCGTCTTTTTCGGGGCTACACCTTC.